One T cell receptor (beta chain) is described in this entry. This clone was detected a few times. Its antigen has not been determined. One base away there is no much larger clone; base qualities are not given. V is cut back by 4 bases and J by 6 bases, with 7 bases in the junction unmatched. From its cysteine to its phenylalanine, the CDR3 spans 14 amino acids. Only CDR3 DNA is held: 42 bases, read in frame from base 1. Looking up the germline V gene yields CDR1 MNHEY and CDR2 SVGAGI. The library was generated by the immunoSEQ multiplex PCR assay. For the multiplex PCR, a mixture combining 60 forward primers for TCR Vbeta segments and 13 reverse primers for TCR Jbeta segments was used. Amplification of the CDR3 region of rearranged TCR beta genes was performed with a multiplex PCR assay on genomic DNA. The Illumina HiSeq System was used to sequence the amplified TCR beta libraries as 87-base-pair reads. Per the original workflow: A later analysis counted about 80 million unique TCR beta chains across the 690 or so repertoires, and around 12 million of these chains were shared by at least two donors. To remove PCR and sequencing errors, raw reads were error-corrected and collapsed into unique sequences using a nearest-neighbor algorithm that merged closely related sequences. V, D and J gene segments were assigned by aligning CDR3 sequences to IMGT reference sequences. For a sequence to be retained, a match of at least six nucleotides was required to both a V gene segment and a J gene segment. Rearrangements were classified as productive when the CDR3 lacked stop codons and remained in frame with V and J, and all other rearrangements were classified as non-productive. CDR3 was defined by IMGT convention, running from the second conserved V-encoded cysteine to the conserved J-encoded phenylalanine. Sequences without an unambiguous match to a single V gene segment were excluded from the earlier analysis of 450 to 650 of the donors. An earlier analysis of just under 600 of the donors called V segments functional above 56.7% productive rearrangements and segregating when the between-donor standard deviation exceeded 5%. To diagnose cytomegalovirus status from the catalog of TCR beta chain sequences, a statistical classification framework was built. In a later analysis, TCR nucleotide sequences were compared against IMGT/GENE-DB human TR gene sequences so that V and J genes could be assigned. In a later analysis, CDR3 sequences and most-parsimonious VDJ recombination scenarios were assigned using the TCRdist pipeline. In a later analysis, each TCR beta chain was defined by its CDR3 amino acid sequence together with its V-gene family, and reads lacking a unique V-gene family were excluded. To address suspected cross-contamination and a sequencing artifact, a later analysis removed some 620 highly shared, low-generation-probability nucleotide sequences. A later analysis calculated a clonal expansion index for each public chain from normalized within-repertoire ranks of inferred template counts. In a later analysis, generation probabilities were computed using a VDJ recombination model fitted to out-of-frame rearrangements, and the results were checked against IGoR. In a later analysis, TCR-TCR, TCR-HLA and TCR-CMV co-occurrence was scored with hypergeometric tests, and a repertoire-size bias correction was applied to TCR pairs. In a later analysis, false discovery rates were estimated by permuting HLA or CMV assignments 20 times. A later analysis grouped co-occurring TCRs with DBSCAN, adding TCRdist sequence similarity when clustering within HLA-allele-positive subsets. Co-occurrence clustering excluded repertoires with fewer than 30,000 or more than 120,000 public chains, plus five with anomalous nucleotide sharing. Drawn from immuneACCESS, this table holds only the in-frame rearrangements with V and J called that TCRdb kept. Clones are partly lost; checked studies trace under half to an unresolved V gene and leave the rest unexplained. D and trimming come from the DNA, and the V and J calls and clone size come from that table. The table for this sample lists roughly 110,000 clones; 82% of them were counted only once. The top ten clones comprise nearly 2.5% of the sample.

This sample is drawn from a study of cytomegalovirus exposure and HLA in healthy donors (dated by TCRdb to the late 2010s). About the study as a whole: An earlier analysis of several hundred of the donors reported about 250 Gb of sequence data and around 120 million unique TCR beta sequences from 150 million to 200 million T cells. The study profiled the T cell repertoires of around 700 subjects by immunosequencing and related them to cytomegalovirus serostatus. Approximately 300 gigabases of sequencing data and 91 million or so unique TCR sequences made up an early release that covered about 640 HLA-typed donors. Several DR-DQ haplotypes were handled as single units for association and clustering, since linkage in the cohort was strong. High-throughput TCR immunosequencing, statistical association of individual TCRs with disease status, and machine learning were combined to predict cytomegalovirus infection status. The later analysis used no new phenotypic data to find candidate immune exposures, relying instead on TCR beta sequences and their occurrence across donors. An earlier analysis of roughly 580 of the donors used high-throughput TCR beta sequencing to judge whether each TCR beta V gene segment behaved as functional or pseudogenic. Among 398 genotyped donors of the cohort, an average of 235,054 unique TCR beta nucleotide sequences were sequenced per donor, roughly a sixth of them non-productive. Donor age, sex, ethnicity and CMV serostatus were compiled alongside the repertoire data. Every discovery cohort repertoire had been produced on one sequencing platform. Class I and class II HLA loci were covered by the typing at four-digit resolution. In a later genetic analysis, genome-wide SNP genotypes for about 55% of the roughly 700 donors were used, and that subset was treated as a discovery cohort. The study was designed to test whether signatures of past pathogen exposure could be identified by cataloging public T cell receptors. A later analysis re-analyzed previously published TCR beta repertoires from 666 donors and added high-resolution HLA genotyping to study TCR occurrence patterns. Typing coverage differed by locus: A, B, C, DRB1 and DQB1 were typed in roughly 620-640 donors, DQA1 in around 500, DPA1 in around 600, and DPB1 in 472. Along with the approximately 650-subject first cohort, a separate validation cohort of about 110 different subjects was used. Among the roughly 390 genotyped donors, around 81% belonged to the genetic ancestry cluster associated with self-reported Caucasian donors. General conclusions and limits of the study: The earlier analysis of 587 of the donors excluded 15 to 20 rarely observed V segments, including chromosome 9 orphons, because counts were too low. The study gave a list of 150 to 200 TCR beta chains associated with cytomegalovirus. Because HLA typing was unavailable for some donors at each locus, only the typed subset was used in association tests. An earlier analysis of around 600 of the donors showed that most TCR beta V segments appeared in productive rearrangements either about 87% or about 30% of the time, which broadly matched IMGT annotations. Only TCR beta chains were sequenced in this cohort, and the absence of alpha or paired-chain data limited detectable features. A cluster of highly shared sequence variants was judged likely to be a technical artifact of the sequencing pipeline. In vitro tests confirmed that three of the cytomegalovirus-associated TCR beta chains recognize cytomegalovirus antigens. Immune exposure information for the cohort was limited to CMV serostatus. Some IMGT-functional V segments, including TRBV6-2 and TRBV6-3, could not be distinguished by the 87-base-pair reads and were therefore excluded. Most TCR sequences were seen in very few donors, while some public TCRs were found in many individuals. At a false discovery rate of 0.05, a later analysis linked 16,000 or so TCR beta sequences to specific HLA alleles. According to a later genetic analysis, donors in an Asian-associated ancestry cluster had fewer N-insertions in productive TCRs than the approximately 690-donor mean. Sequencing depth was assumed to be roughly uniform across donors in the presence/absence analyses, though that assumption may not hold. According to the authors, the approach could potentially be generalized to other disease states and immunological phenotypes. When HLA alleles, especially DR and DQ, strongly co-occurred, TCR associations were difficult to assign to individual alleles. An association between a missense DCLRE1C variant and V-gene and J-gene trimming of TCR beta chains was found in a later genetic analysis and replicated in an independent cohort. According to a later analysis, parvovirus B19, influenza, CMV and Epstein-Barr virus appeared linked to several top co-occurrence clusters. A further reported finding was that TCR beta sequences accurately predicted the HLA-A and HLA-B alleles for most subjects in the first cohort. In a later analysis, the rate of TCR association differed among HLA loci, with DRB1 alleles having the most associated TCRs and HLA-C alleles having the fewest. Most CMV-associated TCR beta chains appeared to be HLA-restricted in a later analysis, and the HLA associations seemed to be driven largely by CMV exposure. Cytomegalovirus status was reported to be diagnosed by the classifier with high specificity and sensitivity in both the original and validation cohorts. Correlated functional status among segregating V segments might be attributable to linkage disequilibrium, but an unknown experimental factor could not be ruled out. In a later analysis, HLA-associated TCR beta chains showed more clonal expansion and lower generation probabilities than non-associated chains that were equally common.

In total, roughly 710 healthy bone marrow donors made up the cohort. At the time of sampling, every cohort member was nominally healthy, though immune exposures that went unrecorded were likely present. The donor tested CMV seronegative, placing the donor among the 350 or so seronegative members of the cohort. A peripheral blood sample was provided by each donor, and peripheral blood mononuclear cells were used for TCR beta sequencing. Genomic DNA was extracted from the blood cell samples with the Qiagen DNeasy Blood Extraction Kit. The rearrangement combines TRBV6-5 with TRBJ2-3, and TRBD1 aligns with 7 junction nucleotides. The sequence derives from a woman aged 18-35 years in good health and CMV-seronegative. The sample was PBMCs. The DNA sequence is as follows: TGTGCCAGCAGTTCCACAGGGGTCGGCGATACGCAGTATTTT. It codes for CASSSTGVGDTQYF.